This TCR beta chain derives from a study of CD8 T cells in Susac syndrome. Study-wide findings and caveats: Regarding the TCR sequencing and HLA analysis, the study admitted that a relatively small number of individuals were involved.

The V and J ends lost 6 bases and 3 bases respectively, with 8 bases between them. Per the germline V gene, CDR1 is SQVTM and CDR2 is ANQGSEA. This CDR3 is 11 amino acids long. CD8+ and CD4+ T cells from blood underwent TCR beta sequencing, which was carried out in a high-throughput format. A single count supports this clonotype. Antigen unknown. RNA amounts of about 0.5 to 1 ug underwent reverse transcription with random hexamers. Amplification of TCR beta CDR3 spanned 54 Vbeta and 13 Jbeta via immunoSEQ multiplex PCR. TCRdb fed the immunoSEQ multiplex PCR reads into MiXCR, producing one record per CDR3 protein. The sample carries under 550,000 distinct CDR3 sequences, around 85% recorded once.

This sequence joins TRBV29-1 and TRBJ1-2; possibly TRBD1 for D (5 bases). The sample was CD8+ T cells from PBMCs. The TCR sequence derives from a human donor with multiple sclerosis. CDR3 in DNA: TGCAGCGTGACAGCGGACTATGGCTACACCTTC. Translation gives CSVTADYGYTF.